This T cell receptor (beta chain) was retrieved from a study of T cell responses to AZD1222 COVID-19 vaccine. Points from the study as a whole: Donors in the cohort were predominantly white British and more often female, and clonal diversity was possibly underestimated. The repertoires were collected only after the peak T cell response. Baseline testing showed seropositivity in only six AZD1222 recipients.

Remarks on this clone: Antigen specificity is unknown.

Sequenced by immunoSEQ multiplex PCR; TCRdb stores in-frame clones only, minus some. The data hold 130,000 to 150,000 clones, with approximately 85% observed a single time. The receptor was derived from an adult in good health. This specimen was peripheral blood, taken on day 0 of MenACWY control vaccination.

CDR3 nucleotide sequence: TGTGCCAGCAGCATTAGCGGGGGGGGCCATACGCAGTATTTT. This encodes CASSISGGGHTQYF. The gene calls are TRBV11-2 and TRBJ2-3, with TRBD2 matching over 11 bases. Germline V lookup: CDR1 SGHAT, CDR2 FQNNGV. CDR3 size: 14 residues. V trimming: 5 bases; J trimming: 7 bases; junction bases outside the gene matches: 5.